This TCR beta chain was sequenced during a study of CD8 T cells in ankylosing spondylitis. General study points: Some of these motif variants have turned up before, in reports on reactive arthritis synovial fluid and blood. Blood from ankylosing spondylitis patients appeared to carry a characteristic roughly eight-variant TCR beta motif. The study looked at matched synovial fluid samples from ankylosing spondylitis patients. Disease-linked clones were reported to be significantly enriched there.

Molecular-barcoded quantitative 5'-RACE produced these TCR beta libraries. A single record per CDR3 protein comes from TCRdb applying MiXCR to the 5' RACE reads. This table has roughly 130,000 distinct CDR3 sequences, around 15% appearing once. Trimming pared 0 bases from V and 0 bases from J, leaving 9 bases between. The CDR3 has 15 amino acids. Germline assignment: CDR1 SGHRS and CDR2 YFSETQ. This clonotype was seen many times. The antigen is unknown. V usage is TRBV5-1 and J usage is TRBJ1-1, with TRBD1 as a possible D gene (6 bases). This sequence originates from a female donor with ankylosing spondylitis or in good health (not recorded which). The specimen sequenced was blood, either unsorted or a sorted T cell fraction (not recorded which). The CDR3 nucleotides read TGCGCCAGCAGCTTGGAATGGACAGTGAACACTGAAGCTTTCTTT. This encodes CASSLEWTVNTEAFF.